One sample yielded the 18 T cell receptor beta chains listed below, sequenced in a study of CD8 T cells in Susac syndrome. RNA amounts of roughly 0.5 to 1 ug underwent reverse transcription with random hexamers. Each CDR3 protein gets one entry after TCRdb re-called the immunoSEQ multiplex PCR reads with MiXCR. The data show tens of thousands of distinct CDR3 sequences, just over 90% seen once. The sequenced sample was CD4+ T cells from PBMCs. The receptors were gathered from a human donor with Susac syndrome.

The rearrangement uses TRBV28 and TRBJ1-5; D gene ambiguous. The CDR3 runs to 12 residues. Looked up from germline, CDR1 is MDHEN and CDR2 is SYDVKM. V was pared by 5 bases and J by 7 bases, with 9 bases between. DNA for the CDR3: TGTGCCAGCAGTCCTCGCGGGCAGCCCCAGCATTTT. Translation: CASSPRGQPQHF.

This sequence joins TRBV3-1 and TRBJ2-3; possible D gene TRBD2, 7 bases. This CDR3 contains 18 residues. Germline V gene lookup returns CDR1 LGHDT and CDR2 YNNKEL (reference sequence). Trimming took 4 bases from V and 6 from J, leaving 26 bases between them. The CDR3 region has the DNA TGTGCCAGCAGCCCCGGATATTTTTCGACGGGGGGCCGGGATACGCAGTATTTT. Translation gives CASSPGYFSTGGRDTQYF.

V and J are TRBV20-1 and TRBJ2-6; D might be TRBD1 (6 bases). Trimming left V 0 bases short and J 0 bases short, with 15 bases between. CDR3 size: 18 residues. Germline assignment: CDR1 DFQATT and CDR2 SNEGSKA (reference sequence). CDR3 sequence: CSARDRVRGSSGANVLTF. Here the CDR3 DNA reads TGCAGTGCTAGAGATCGGGTCAGGGGAAGCTCTGGGGCCAACGTCCTGACTTTC.

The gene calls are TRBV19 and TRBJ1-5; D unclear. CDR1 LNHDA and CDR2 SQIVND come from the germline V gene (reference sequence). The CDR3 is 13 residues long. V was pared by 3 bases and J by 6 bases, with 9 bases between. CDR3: CASSMTRIQPQHF. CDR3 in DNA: TGTGCCAGTAGTATGACCCGGATTCAGCCCCAGCATTTT.

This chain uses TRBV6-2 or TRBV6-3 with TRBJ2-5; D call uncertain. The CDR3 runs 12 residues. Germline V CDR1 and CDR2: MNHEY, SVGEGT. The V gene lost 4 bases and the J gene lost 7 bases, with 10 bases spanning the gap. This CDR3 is CASSLVEGTQYF. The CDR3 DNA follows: TGTGCCAGCAGTTTAGTGGAAGGGACCCAGTACTTC.

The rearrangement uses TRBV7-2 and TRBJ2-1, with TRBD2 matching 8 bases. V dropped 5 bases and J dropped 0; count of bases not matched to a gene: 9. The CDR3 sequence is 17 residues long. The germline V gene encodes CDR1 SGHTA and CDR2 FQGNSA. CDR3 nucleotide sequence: TGTGCCAGCAGCCCAAGACTAGCGAGACGCTCCTACAATGAGCAGTTCTTC. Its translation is CASSPRLARRSYNEQFF.

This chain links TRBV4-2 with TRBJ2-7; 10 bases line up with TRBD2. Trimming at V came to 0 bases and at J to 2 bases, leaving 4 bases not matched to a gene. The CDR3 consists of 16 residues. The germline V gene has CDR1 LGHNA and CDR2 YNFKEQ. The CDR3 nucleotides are TGTGCCAGCAGCCAAGATCGGACTAGCGGTCCCTACGAGCAGTACTTC. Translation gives CASSQDRTSGPYEQYF.

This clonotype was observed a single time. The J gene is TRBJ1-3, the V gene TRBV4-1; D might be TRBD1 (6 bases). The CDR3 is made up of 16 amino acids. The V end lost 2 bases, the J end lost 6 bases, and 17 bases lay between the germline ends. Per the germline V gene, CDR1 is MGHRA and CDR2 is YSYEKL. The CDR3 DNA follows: TGCGCCAGCAGCCAATTGGACAGTCGCGAAAAAAACACCATATATTTT. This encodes CASSQLDSREKNTIYF.

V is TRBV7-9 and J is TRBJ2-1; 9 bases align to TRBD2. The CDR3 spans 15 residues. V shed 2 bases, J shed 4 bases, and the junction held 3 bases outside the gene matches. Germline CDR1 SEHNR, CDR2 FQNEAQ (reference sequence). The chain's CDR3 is CASSLLAGVYNEQFF. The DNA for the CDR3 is TGTGCCAGCAGCTTATTAGCGGGGGTATACAATGAGCAGTTCTTC.

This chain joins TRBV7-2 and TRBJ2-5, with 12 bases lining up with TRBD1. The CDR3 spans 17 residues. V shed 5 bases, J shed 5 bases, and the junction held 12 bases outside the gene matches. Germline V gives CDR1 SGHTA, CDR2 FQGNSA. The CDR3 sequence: CASSPKNRDRGLETQYF. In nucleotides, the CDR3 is TGTGCCAGCAGCCCAAAAAACCGGGACAGGGGGCTGGAGACCCAGTACTTC. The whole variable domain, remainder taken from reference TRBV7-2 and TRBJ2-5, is GAGVSQSPSNKVTEKGKDVELRCDPISGHTALYWYRQSLGQGLEFLIYFQGNSAPDKSGLPSDRFSAERTGGSVSTLTIQRTQQEDSAVYLCASSPKNRDRGLETQYFGPGTRLLVL.

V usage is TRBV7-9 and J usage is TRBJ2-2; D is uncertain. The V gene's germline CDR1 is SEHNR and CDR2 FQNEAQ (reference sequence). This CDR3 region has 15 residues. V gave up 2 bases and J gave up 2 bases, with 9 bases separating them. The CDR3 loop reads CASSLTELNTGELFF. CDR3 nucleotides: TGTGCCAGCAGCTTAACGGAGCTCAACACCGGGGAGCTGTTTTTT.

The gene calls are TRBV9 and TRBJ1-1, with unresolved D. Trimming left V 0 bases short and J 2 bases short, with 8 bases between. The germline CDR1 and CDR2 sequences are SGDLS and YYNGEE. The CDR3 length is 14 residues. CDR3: CASSVEAENTEAFF. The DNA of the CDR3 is TGTGCCAGCAGCGTAGAGGCAGAAAACACTGAAGCTTTCTTT.

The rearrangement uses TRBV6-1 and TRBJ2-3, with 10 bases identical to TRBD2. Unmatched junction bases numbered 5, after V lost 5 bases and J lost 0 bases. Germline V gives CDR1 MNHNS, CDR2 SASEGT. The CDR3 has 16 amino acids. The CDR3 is CASSRYSGGSTDTQYF. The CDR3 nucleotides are TGTGCCAGCAGTAGATATAGCGGGGGGAGCACAGATACGCAGTATTTT.

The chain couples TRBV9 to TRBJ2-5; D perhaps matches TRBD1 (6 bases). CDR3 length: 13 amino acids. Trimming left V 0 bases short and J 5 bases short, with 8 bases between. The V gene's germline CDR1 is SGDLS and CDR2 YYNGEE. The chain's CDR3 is CASSVAGEETQYF. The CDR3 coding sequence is TGTGCCAGCAGCGTAGCAGGGGAGGAGACCCAGTACTTC.

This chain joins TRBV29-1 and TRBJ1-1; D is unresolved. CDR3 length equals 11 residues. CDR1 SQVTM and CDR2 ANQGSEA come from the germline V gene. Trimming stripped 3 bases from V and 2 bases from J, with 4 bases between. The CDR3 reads CSVDSNTEAFF. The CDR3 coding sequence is TGCAGCGTTGACAGCAACACTGAAGCTTTCTTT.

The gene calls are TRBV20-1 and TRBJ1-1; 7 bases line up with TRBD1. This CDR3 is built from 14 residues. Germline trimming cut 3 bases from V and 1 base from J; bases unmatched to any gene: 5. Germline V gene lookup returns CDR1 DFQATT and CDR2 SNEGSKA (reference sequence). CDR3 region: CSARAGTANTEAFF. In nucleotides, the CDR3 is TGCAGTGCTAGGGCCGGGACAGCGAACACTGAAGCTTTCTTT.

This CDR3 reads CASSADNFSGNTIYF. As DNA, the CDR3 is TGTGCCAGCAGCGCAGACAACTTCTCTGGAAACACCATATATTTT. The genes are TRBV7-2 and TRBJ1-3; D is uncertain. V was pared by 5 bases and J by 0 bases, with 11 bases between. The CDR3 spans 15 residues. Germline V lookup: CDR1 SGHTA, CDR2 FQGNSA.

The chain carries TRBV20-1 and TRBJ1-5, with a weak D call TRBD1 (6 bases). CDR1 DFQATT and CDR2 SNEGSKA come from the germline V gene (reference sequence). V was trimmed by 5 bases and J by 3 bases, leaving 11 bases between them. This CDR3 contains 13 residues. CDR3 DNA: TGCAGTGCTGATGACAGGTTCAATCAGCCCCAGCATTTT. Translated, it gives CSADDRFNQPQHF.